These T cell receptor beta chains were read from a single sample in a study of early T cells in non-severe SARS-CoV-2 infection. MiXCR was run by TCRdb on the 5' RACE reads, yielding one entry per CDR3 protein. The sample lists approximately 50,000 distinct CDR3 sequences, about 9.3% occurring once. The sample taken for sequencing was whole blood. The receptors originated from an adult who was a healthcare worker with PCR-confirmed SARS-CoV-2 infection or an uninfected control (not recorded which). Each CDR3 is given with its conserved first and last residue. Clone size, where shown, is once, few, many, or a class for clones that have expanded.

clone_size	v_call	j_call	cdr3_length	cdr3_aa
many	TRBV12-3/TRBV12-4	TRBJ2-3	14	CASSFGGSTDTQYF
many	TRBV7-2	TRBJ2-1	16	CASSLAAGGAYNEQFF
many	TRBV20-1	TRBJ2-4	13	CSANFGVKNIQYF
many	TRBV4-2	TRBJ1-2	15	CASSQVIPNHYGYTF
medium-sized	TRBV29-1	TRBJ2-1	17	CSVEKVGLAGAVDEQFF
many	TRBV7-2	TRBJ2-7	15	CASSYNTGQGYEQYF
NA	TRBV6-2/TRBV6-3	TRBJ1-1	14	CASNDRGPKTEAFF
many	TRBV5-4	TRBJ2-7	15	CASSLSGQATYEQYF
many	TRBV6-2/TRBV6-3	TRBJ2-5	13	CASSHLGGETQYF
many	TRBV18	TRBJ2-5	13	CASSPQYQETQYF
many	TRBV2	TRBJ2-1	15	CASSEIRPSYNEQFF
many	TRBV2	TRBJ2-6	17	CASSVTGAVTGANVLTF
many	TRBV7-2	TRBJ1-1	14	CASSPHRVNTEAFF
few	TRBV7-9	TRBJ1-4	14	CASSRQGPNEKLFF
many	TRBV24-1	TRBJ2-3	16	CATSDRSGPTTDTQYF
many	TRBV6-1	TRBJ1-1	13	CASSEYRVAEAFF
many	TRBV6-5	TRBJ2-5	14	CASSRDRGPGTQYF
many	TRBV12-3/TRBV12-4	TRBJ1-5	14	CASSLADRNQPQHF
many	TRBV11-1	TRBJ2-7	13	CASSAIRSYEQYF
many	TRBV7-9	TRBJ2-1	15	CASRRPERVTNEQFF
many	TRBV7-9	TRBJ2-5	13	CATAGALQETQYF
many	TRBV12-3/TRBV12-4	TRBJ1-1	13	CASSLGGTLGAFF
few	TRBV5-1	TRBJ1-1	14	CASSLAGQNTEAFF
few	TRBV7-8	TRBJ2-1	17	CASSLVDWTSGSIEQFF
few	TRBV9	TRBJ2-3	16	CASSVGSSGSLDTQYF
many	TRBV7-2	TRBJ2-1	15	CASSPDRVTYNEQFF
many	TRBV12-3/TRBV12-4	TRBJ2-7	14	CASSSSRGFGEQYF
few	TRBV6-4	TRBJ2-3	13	CASSDSRGDTQYF
NA	TRBV28	TRBJ2-5	16	CASSYREREGRETQYF
few	TRBV28	TRBJ2-1	12	CASSLNPTEQFF
few	TRBV5-1	TRBJ1-1	14	CASSLVQAEGEAFF
few	TRBV27	TRBJ2-7	13	CASRLGGRNEQYF